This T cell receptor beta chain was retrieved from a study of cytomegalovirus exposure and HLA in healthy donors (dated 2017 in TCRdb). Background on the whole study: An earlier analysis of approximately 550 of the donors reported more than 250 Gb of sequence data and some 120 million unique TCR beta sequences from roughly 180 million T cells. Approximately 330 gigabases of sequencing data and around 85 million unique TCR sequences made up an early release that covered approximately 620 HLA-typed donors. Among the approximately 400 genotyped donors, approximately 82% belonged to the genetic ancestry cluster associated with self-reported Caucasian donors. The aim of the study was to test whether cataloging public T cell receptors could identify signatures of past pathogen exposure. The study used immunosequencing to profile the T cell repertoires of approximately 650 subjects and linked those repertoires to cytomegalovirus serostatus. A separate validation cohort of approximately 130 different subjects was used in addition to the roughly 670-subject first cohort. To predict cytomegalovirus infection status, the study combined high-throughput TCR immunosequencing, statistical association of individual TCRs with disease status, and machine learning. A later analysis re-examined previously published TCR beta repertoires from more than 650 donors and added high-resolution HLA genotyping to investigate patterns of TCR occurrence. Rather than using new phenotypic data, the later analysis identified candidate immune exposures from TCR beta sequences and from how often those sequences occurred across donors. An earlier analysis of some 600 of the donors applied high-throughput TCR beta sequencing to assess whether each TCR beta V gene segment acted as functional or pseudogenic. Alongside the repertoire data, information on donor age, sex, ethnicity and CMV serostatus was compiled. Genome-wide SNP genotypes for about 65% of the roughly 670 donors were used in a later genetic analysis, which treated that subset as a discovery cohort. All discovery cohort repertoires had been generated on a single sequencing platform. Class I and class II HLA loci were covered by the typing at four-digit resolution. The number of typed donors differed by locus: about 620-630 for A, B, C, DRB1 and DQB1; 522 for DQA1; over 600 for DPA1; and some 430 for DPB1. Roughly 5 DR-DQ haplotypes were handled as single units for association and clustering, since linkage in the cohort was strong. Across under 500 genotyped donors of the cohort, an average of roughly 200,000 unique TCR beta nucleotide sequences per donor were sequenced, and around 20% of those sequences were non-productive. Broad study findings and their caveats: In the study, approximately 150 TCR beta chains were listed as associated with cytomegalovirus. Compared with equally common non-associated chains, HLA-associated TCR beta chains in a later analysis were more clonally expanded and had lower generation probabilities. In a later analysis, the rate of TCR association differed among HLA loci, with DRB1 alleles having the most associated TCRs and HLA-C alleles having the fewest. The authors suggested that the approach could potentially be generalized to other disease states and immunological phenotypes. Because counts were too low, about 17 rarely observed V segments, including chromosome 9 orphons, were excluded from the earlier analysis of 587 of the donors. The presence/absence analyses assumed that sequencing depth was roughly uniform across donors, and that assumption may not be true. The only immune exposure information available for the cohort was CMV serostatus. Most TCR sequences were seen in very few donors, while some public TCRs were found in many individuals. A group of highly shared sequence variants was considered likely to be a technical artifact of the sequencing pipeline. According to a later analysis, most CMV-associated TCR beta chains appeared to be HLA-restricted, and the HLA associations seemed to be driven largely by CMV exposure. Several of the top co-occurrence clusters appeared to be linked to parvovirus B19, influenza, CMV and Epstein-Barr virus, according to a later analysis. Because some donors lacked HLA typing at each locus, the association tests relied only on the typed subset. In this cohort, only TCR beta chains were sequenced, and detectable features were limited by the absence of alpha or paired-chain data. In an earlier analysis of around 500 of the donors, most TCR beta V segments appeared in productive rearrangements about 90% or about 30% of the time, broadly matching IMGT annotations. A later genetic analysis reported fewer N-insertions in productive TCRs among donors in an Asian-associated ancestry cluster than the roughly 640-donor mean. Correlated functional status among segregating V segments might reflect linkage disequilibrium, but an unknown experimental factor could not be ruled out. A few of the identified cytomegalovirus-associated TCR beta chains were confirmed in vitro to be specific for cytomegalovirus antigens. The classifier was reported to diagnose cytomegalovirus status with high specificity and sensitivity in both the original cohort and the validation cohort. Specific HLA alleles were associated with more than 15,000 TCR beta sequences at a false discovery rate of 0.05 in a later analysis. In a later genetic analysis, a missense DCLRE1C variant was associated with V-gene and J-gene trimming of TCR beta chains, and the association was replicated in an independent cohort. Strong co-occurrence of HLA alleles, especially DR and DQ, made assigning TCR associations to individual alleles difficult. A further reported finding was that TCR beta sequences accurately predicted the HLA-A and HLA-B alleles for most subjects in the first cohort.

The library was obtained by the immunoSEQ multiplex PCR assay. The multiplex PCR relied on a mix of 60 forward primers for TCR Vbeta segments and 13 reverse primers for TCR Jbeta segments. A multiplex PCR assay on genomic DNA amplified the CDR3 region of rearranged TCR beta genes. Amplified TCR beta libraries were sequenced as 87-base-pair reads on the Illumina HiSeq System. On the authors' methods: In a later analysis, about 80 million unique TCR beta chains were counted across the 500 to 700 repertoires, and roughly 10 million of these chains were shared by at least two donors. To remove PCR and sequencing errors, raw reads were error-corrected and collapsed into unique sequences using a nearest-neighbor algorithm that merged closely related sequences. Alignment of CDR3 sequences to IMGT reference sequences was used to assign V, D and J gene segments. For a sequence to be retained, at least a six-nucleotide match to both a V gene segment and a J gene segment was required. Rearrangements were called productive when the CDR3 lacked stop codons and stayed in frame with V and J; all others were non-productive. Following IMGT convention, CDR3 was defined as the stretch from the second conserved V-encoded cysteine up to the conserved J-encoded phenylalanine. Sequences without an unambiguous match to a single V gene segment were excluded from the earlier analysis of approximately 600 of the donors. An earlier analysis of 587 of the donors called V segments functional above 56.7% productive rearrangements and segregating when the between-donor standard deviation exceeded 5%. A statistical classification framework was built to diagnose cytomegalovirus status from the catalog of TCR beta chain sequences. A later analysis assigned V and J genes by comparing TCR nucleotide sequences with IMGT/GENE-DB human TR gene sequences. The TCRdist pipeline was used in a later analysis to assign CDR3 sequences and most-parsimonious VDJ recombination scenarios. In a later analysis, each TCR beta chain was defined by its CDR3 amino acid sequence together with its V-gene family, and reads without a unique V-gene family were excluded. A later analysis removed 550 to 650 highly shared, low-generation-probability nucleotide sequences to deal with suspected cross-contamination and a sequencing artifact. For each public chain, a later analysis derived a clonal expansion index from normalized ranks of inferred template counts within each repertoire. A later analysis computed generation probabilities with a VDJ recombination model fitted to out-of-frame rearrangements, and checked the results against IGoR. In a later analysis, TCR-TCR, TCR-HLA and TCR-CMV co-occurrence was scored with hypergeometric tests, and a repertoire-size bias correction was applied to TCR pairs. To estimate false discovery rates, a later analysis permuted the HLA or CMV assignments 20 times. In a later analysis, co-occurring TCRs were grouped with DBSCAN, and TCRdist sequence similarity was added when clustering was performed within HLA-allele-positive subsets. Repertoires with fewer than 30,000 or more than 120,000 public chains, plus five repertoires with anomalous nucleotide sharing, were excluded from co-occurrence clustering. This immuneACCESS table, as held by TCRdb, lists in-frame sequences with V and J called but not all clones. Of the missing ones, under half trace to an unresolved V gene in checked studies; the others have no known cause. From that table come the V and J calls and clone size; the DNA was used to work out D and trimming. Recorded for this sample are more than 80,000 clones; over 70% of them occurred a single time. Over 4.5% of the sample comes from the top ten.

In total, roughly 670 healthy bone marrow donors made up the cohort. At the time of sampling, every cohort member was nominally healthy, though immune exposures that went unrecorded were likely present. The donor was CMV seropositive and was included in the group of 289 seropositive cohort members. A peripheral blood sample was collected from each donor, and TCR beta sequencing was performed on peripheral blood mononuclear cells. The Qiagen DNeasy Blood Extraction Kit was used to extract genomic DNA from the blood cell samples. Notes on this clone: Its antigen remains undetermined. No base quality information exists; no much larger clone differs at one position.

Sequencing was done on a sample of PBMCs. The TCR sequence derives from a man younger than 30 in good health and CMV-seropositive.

The nucleotide sequence is TGTGCCAGCAGTCCTGGACAGAACTATGGCTACACCTTC. Its protein is CASSPGQNYGYTF. The sequence links TRBV6-5 to TRBJ1-2; TRBD1 could be the D gene, as 6 bases match. CDR1 and CDR2 are drawn from the germline V gene: MNHEY, SVGAGI. V loses 5 bases, J loses 2 bases, and the germline ends lie 9 bases apart. The CDR3 goes from the cysteine to the phenylalanine over 13 residues. Kept here is only the CDR3 DNA, which spans 39 bases and is read in frame from base 1.